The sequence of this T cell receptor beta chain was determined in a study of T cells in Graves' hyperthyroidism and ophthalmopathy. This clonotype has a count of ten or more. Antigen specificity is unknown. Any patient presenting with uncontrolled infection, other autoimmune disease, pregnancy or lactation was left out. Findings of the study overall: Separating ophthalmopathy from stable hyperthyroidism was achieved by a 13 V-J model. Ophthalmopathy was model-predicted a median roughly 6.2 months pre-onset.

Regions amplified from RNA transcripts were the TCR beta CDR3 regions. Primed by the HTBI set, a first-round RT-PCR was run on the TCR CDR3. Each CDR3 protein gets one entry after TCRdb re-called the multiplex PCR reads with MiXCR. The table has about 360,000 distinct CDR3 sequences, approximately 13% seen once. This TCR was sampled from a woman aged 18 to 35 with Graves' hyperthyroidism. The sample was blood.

CDR3 residues: CASSFRKHTQYF. The CDR3 DNA is TGTGCCAGCAGTTTCAGAAAACATACGCAGTATTTT. V and J are TRBV12-3 or TRBV12-4 and TRBJ2-3; D remains ambiguous. This CDR3 has 12 residues. V lost 3 bases to trimming and J lost 7 bases, with 8 bases between them.